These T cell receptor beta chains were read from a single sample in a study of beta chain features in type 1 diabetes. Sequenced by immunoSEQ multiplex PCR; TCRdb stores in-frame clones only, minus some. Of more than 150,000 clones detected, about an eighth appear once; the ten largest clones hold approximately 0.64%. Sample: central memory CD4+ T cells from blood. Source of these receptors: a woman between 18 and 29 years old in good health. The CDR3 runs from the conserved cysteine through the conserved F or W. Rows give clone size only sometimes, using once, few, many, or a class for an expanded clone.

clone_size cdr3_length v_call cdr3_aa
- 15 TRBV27 CASSYRETVPTAQYF
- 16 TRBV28 CASIRLAGLGTDTQYF
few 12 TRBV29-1 CSVDEGRGEAFF
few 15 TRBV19 CASSISGVANTEAFF
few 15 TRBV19 CASSLGRGSTDTQYF
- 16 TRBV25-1 CASSEPRPGGGETQYF
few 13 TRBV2 CASSGTGHSGYTF
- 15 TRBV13 CASSPRASGRETQYF
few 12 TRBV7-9 CASSSRGRGYTF
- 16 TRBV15 CATSRDLSGIYNEQFF
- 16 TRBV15 CATSRGQGAYGGELFF
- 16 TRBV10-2 CASRRSLGGEVGEQYF
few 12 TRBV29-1 CSVGQYYNEQFF
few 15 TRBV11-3 CASSLGKGSTDTQYF
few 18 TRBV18 CASSPIRVAGSSYNEQFF
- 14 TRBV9 CASSDSVSGNTIYF
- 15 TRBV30 CAWTRTGASTDTQYF
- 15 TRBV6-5 CASRRTGTRRNEQFF
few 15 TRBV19 CASSLPGTGLYEQYF
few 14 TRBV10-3 CAISSAGTPNEQFF
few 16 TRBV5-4 CASSLKASGGPDTQYF
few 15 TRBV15 CATSRDPGSGNTIYF
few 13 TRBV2 CASSFLSTDTQYF
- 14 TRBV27 CASSPGIGNQPQHF
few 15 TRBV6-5 CASSGGLPPGNEQFF
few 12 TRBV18 CASSPRGEEAFF
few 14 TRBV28 CASRSGTSTDTQYF
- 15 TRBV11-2 CASSLGTAEVYEQYF
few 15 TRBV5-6 CASSPLGGRWNEQFF
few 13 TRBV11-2 CASSPGGYNEQFF
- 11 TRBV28 CASSPARGYTF
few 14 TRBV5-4 CASSLAGGGYGYTF
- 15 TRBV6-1 CASSEGLVVTGELFF
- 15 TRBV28 CASTPTLWSGNEQFF
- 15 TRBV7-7 CASSPQGMPTGELFF
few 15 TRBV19 CASTSKVTGNTEAFF
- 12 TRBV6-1 CASKGSNQPQHF
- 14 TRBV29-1 CSVLPVQGVGEQYF
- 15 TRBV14 CASSLQYGKINEQFF
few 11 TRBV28 CASSSGQSQHF
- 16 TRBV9 CASSVVVGGSYNEQFF
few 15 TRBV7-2 CASSARGQGVGELFF
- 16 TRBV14 CASSPRGGFANYGYTF